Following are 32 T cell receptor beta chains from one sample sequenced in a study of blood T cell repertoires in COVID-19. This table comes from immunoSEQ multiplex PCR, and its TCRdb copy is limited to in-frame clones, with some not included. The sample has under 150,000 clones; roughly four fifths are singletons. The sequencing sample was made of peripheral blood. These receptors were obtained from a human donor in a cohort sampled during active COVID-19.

CDR3 nucleotides: TGTGCCAGCAGCCAAGCACGGAGGAACACTGAAGCTTTCTTT. It encodes CASSQARRNTEAFF. The chain employs TRBV14 and TRBJ1-1; no reliable D call. V was shortened by 1 base and J by 1 base, with 7 bases between the two germline ends. Germline lookup yields CDR1 SGHDN and CDR2 FVKESK. The CDR3 runs to 14 residues.

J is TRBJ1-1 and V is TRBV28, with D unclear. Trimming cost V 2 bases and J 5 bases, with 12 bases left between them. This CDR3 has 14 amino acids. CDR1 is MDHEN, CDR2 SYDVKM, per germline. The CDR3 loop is CASSLISGNTEAFF. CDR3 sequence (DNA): TGTGCCAGCAGTTTAATATCGGGGAATACTGAAGCTTTCTTT.

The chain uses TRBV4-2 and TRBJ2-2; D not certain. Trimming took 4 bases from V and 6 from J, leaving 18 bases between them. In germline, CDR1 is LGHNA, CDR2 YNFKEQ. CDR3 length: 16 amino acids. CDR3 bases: TGTGCCAGCAGCCCCCCGGGTCGGAACCTCGCCGGGGAGCTGTTTTTT. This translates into CASSPPGRNLAGELFF.

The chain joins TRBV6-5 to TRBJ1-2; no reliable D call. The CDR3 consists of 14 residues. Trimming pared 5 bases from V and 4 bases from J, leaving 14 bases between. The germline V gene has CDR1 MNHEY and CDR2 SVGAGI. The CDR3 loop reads CASSQIQVSYGYTF. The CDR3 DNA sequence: TGTGCCAGCAGTCAGATTCAGGTGTCCTATGGCTACACCTTC.

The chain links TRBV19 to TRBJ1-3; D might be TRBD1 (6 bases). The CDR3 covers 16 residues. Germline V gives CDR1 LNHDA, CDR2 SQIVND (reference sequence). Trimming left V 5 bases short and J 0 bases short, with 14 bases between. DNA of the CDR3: TGTGCCAGTAGTCCCCACAGGGACTACTCTGGAAACACCATATATTTT. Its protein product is CASSPHRDYSGNTIYF. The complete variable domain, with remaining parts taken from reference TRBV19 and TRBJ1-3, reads DGGITQSPKYLFRKEGQNVTLSCEQNLNHDAMYWYRQDPGQGLRLIYYSQIVNDFQKGDIAEGYSVSREKKESFPLTVTSAQKNPTAFYLCASSPHRDYSGNTIYFGEGSWLTVV.

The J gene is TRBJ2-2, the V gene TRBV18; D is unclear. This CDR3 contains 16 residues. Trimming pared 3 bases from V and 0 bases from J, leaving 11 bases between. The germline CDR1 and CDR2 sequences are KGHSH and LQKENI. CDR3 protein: CASSPNFQPNTGELFF. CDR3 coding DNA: TGTGCCAGCTCACCTAACTTCCAACCGAACACCGGGGAGCTGTTTTTT.

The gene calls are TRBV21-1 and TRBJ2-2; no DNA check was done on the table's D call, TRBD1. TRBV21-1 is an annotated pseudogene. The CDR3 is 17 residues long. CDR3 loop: CASSKGSGTGFTGELFF. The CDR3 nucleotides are TGTGCCAGCAGCAAAGGGTCCGGGACAGGGTTCACCGGGGAGCTGTTTTTT.

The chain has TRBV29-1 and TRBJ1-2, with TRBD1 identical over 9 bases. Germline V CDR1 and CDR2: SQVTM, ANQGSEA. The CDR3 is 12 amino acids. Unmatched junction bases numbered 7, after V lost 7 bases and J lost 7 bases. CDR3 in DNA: TGCAGCGCCCCGGACAGGGGATTTGGCTACACCTTC. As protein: CSAPDRGFGYTF. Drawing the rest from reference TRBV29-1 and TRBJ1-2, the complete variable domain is SAVISQKPSRDICQRGTSLTIQCQVDSQVTMMFWYRQQPGQSLTLIATANQGSEATYESGFVIDKFPISRPNLTFSTLTVSNMSPEDSSIYLCSAPDRGFGYTFGSGTRLTVV.

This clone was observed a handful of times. CDR3: CASSLAGQRYEQFF. For the CDR3, the DNA is TGTGCCAGCAGTCTAGCGGGGCAAAGATATGAGCAGTTCTTC. The chain uses TRBV6-2 or TRBV6-3 and TRBJ2-1; TRBD2 agrees at 9 bases. The length of the CDR3 is 14 residues. From germline, CDR1 is MNHEY and CDR2 SVGEGT. J gave up 8 bases and V 5 bases, and 7 bases lay outside the gene matches.

The CDR3 DNA reads TGTGCCAGCAGATCGGACGAGGGAAAGCAGTTCTTC. Its translation is CASRSDEGKQFF. This chain uses TRBV2 with TRBJ2-1, with TRBD2 as a possible D gene (5 bases). The CDR3 has 12 residues. Germline CDR1 reads SNHLY; CDR2 reads FYNNEI. Trimming pared 6 bases from V and 11 bases from J, leaving 14 bases between.

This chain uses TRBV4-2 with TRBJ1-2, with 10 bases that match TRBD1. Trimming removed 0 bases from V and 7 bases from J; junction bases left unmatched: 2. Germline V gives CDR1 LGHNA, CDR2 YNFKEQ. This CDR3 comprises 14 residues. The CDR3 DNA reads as TGTGCCAGCAGCCAAGATCGGACAGGGGGTGGCTACACCTTC. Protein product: CASSQDRTGGGYTF.

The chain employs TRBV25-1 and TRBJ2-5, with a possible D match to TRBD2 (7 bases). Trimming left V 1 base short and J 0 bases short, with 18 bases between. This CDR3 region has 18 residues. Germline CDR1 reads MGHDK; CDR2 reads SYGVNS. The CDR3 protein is CASSELGSGGQYQETQYF. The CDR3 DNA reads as TGTGCCAGCAGTGAATTAGGCTCGGGGGGCCAGTACCAAGAGACCCAGTACTTC.

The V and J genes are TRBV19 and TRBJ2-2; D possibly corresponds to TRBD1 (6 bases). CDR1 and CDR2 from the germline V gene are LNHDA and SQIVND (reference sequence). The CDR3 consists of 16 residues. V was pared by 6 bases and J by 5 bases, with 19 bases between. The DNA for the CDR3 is TGTGCCAGTAGCGCCGCCCACAGGGAAGGTACCGGGGAGCTGTTTTTT. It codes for CASSAAHREGTGELFF.

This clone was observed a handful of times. The CDR3 is CASSQVGTSGRNEQFF. Here the CDR3 DNA reads TGTGCCAGCAGCCAAGTAGGGACTAGCGGACGCAATGAGCAGTTCTTC. This rearrangement joins TRBV3-1 (or the pseudogene TRBV3-2) to TRBJ2-1; 11 bases are shared with TRBD2. V lost 1 base, J lost 6 bases, and 5 bases stayed unmatched. From germline, CDR1 is LGHDT and CDR2 YNNKEL (reference sequence). The CDR3 is made up of 16 amino acids.

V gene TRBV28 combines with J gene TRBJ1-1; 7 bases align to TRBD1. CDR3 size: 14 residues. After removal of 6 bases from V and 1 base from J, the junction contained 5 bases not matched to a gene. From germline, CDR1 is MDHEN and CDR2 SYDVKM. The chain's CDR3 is CASRPGQTNTEAFF. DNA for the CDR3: TGTGCCAGCAGACCGGGACAGACGAACACTGAAGCTTTCTTT.

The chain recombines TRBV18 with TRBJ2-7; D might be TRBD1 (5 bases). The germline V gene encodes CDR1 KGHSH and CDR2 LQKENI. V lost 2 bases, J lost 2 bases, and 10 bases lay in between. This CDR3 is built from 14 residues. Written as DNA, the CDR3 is TGTGCCAGCTCACCAAGACAGAACCCCTACGAGCAGTACTTC. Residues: CASSPRQNPYEQYF.

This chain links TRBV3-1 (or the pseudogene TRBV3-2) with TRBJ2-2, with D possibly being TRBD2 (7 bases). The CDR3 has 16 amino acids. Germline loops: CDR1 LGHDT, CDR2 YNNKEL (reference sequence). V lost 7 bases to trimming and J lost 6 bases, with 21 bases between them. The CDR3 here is CASTHGGGGSPGELFF. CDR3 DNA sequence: TGTGCCAGCACCCACGGGGGCGGGGGAAGTCCCGGGGAGCTGTTTTTT.

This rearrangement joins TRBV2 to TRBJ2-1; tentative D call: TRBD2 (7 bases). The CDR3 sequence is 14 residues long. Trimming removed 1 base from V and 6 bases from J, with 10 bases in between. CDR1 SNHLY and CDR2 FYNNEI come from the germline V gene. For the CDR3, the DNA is TGTGCCAGCAGTGAAGAGGGGGGGGCCAATGAGCAGTTCTTC. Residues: CASSEEGGANEQFF.

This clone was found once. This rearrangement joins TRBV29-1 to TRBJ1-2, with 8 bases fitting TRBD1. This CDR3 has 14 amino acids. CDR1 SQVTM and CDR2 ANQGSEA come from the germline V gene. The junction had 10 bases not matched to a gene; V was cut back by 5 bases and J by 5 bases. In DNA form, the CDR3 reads TGCAGCGTTCAGGGGGCCGGTACGCTATATGGCTACACCTTC. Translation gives CSVQGAGTLYGYTF. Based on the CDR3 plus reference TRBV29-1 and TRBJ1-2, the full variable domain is SAVISQKPSRDICQRGTSLTIQCQVDSQVTMMFWYRQQPGQSLTLIATANQGSEATYESGFVIDKFPISRPNLTFSTLTVSNMSPEDSSIYLCSVQGAGTLYGYTFGSGTRLTVV.

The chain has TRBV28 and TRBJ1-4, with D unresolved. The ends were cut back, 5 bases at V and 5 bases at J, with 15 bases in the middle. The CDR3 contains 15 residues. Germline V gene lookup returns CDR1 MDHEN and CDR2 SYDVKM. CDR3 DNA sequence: TGTGCCAGCAGTCTTCCCGGGAACGGGAATGAAAAACTGTTTTTT. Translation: CASSLPGNGNEKLFF. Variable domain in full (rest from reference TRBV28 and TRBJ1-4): DVKVTQSSRYLVKRTGEKVFLECVQDMDHENMFWYRQDPGLGLRLIYFSYDVKMKEKGDIPEGYSVSREKKERFSLILESASTNQTSMYLCASSLPGNGNEKLFFGSGTQLSVL.

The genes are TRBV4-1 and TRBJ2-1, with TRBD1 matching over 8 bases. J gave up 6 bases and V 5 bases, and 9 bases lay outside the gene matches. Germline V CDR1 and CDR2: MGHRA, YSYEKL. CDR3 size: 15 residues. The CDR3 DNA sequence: TGCGCCAGCAGCGAACCGCAGGGGGCGAGCAATGAGCAGTTCTTC. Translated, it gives CASSEPQGASNEQFF.

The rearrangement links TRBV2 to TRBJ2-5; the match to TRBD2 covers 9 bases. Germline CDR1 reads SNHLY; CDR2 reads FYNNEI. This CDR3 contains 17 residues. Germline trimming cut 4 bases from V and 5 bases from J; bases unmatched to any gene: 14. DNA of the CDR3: TGTGCCAGCAGTGCCTACATGACTAGCGGCCCAGAGGAGACCCAGTACTTC. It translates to CASSAYMTSGPEETQYF.

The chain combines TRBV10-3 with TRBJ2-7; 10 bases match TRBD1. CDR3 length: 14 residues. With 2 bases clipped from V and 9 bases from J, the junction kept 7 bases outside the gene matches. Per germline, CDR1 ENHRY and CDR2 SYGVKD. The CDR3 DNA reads TGTGCCATCAGTGAGCCACGGGACAGGGGTCGGCAGTACTTC. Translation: CAISEPRDRGRQYF.

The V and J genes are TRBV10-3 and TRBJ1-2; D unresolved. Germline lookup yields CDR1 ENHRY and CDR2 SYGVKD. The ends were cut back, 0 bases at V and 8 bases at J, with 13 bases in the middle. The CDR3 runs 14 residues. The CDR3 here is CAISESRVREGYTF. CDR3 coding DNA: TGTGCCATCAGTGAGTCGAGGGTCCGGGAGGGCTACACCTTC.

The CDR3 spells CASRMDRGHTDTQYF. In DNA form, the CDR3 reads TGTGCCAGCAGGATGGACAGGGGCCACACAGATACGCAGTATTTT. The chain carries TRBV2 and TRBJ2-3, with TRBD1 matching 9 bases. This CDR3 has 15 residues. The germline gives CDR1 SNHLY, CDR2 FYNNEI. With 6 bases clipped from V and 2 bases from J, the junction kept 6 bases outside the gene matches.

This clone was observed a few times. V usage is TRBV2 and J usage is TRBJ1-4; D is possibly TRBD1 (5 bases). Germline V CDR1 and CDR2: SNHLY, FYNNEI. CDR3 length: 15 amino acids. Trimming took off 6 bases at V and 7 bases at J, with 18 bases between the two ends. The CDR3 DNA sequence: TGTGCCAGCAGGCCGACGGGGGTGAATAGTGAAAAACTGTTTTTT. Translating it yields CASRPTGVNSEKLFF.

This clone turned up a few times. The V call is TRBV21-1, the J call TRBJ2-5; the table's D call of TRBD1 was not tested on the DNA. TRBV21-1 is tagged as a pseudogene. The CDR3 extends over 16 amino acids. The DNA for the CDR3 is TGTGCCAGCAGCAAAAGTGAACGGGACAACCAAGAGACCCAGTACTTC. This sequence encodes CASSKSERDNQETQYF.

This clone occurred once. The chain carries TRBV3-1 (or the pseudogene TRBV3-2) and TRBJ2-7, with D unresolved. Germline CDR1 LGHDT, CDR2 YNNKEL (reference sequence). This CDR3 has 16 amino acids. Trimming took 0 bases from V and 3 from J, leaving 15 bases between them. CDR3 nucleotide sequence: TGTGCCAGCAGCCAAGACCCGCTAAACCCATTCTACGAGCAGTACTTC. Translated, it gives CASSQDPLNPFYEQYF.

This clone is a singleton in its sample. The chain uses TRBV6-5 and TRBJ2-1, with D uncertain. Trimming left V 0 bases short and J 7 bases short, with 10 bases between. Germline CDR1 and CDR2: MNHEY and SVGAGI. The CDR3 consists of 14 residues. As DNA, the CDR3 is TGTGCCAGCAGTTACTCGTCCGGGTCGAATGAGCAGTTCTTC. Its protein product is CASSYSSGSNEQFF.

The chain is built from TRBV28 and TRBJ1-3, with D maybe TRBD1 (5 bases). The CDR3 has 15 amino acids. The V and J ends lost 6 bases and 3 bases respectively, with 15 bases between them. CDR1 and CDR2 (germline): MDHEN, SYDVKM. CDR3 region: CASSPTGFVGNTIYF. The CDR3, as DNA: TGTGCCAGCAGCCCAACAGGATTTGTTGGAAACACCATATATTTT.

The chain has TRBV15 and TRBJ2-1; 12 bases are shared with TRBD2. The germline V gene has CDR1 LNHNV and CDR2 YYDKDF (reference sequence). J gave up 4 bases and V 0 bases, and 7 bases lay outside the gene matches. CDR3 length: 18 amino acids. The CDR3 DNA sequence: TGTGCCACCAGCAGAGATAAAGGGGGACTAGCGGGTTACAATGAGCAGTTCTTC. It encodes CATSRDKGGLAGYNEQFF.

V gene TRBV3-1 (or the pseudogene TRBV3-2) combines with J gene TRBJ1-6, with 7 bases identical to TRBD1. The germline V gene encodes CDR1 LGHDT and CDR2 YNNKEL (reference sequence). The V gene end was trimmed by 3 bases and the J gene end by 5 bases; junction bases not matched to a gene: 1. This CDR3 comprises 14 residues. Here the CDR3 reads CASSQDRNNSPLHF. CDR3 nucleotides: TGTGCCAGCAGCCAGGACAGGAATAATTCACCCCTCCACTTT.